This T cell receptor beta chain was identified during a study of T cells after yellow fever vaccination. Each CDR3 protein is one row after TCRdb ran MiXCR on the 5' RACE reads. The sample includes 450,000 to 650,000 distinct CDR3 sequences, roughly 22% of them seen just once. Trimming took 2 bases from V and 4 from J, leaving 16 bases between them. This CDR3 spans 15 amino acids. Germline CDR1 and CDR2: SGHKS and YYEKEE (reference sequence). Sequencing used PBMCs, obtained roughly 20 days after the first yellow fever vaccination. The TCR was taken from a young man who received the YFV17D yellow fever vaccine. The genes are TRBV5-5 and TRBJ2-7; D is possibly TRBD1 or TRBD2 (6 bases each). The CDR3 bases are TGTGCCAGCAGCTTAGGGGGGCAGGGATTTTACGAGCAGTACGTC. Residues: CASSLGGQGFYEQYV.